A single sample is the source of the 6 T cell receptor beta chains below, sequenced in a study of cytomegalovirus exposure and HLA in healthy donors. Vbeta (60) and Jbeta (13) primers were used in the PCR. The repertoire was sequenced with immunoSEQ multiplex PCR; TCRdb's copy has only in-frame clones and lacks some. The sample carries 250,000 to 350,000 clones, 86% recorded once. Sample: PBMCs. The receptor source for this set is a middle-aged man in good health and CMV-seropositive.

The DNA for the CDR3 is TGTGCCAGCAGCTTGGGAGGGTACTCCTACAATGAGCAGTTCTTC. It translates to CASSLGGYSYNEQFF. V gene TRBV5-6 combines with J gene TRBJ2-1; possible D gene TRBD2, 5 bases. V lost 0 bases to trimming and J lost 0 bases, with 7 bases between them. The CDR3 contains 15 residues. CDR1 SGHDT and CDR2 YYEEEE come from the germline V gene.

The chain links TRBV5-6 to TRBJ2-7, with 8 positions matching TRBD1. After removal of 2 bases from V and 0 bases from J, the junction contained 1 base not matched to a gene. The germline gives CDR1 SGHDT, CDR2 YYEEEE. The CDR3 totals 14 residues. The CDR3 bases are TGTGCCAGCAGCTTTGGGACAGGCTCCTACGAGCAGTACTTC. It yields the protein CASSFGTGSYEQYF.

This clone was seen a handful of times. The V gene is TRBV19, the J gene TRBJ2-3, with TRBD2 matching over 7 bases. With V trimmed by 3 bases and J by 6 bases, 9 bases remained unmatched. The CDR3 loop spans 15 amino acids. Germline CDR1 and CDR2: LNHDA and SQIVND (reference sequence). CDR3: CASSIGGSRWDTQYF. The CDR3 bases are TGTGCCAGTAGTATTGGCGGGAGTAGGTGGGATACGCAGTATTTT.

The gene calls are TRBV4-3 and TRBJ1-5, with a weak D call TRBD1 (6 bases). CDR3 size: 16 residues. With 0 bases removed from V and 4 bases from J, the gap between germline ends came to 13 bases. Germline lookup yields CDR1 LGHNA and CDR2 YSLEER. The CDR3 DNA reads TGCGCCAGCAGCCAAGATCGGGCAGGGGAAAATCAGCCCCAGCATTTT. Translated, it gives CASSQDRAGENQPQHF.

Only one count was recorded for this clone. V and J are TRBV7-2 and TRBJ2-1; no clear D gene. The CDR3 spans 15 residues. The V gene's germline CDR1 is SGHTA and CDR2 FQGNSA. Trimming stripped 1 base from V and 8 bases from J, with 15 bases between. CDR3 bases: TGTGCCAGCAGCTTAGAAGGAGCCGCTTTGGATGAGCAGTTCTTC. It specifies CASSLEGAALDEQFF.

The chain recombines TRBV4-1 with TRBJ2-2; weak D call: TRBD2 (6 bases). Germline values: CDR1 MGHRA, CDR2 YSYEKL. CDR3 size: 15 residues. V lost 1 base and J 3 bases, leaving 9 bases between the germline ends. The CDR3: CASSQGAGHTGELFF. CDR3 bases: TGCGCCAGCAGCCAAGGCGCGGGACACACCGGGGAGCTGTTTTTT.